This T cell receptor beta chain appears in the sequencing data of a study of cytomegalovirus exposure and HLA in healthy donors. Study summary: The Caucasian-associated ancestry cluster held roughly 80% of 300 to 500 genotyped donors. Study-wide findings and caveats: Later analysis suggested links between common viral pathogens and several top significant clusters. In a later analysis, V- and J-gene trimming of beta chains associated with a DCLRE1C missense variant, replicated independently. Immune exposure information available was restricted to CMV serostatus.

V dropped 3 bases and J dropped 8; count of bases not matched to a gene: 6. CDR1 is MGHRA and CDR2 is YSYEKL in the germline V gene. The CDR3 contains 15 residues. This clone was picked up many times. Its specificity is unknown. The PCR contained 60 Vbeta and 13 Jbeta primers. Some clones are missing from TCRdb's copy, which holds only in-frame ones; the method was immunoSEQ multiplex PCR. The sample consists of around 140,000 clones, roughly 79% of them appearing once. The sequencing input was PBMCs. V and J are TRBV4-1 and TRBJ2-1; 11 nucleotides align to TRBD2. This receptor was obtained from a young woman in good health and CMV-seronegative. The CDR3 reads CASSHIAGGPYEQFF. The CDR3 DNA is TGCGCCAGCAGCCATATAGCGGGAGGGCCCTATGAGCAGTTCTTC.